The clone carrying this TCR beta chain showed up many times. Stable hyperthyroidism meant no progression to ophthalmopathy within 18 months of follow-up. Other autoimmune disease, uncontrolled infection, pregnancy and lactation led to exclusion. The sample originates from a study of Graves' ophthalmopathy and Graves' hyperthyroidism. V dropped 5 bases and J dropped 4 bases, with 5 bases sitting between them. Germline loops: CDR1 MNHEY, CDR2 SVGEGT. The CDR3 runs 11 residues. Amplification from RNA transcripts yielded the TCR beta CDR3 regions. The authors performed first-round RT-PCR with HTBI primers and then a second-round multiplex PCR. Via MiXCR, TCRdb re-called the multiplex PCR reads, giving one row per CDR3 protein. Of 680,000 or so distinct CDR3 sequences detected, about 20% appear once; the ten largest clones hold approximately 7%.

Input material: peripheral blood. The gene calls are TRBV6-2 or TRBV6-3 and TRBJ1-2; D gene ambiguous. The TCR originated in a woman in her late teens or twenties with stable Graves' hyperthyroidism. Some clones in this sample may be carry-over from other donors' samples. The CDR3 reads CASSNTYGYTF. The DNA of the CDR3 is TGTGCCAGCAGTAATACCTATGGCTACACCTTC.